Listed below are T cell receptor beta chains from one sample, sequenced in a study of cytomegalovirus exposure and HLA in healthy donors. The repertoire was sequenced with immunoSEQ multiplex PCR; TCRdb's copy has only in-frame clones and lacks some. The table lists around 180,000 clones, 75% to 90% of them singletons, with approximately 6.8% in the top ten. The sequencing input was PBMCs. These receptors all come from a man aged 25-45 years in good health and CMV-seropositive. Each CDR3 is given with its conserved first and last residue. The order of the fields is V gene, clone size, D gene, J gene, CDR3 protein, CDR3 DNA. D genes are given only for firm matches. Clone size is given for some rows only: seen once, a few or many times, or a class if the clone is expanded.

TRBV7-3	.	TRBD2	TRBJ2-1	CASSLGTSGSNEQFF	TGTGCCAGCAGCTTAGGGACTAGCGGGAGCAATGAGCAGTTCTTC
TRBV7-6	.	TRBD1	TRBJ2-2	CASSPRTSTGISWGNTGELFF	TGTGCCAGCAGCCCCCGGACTTCGACAGGGATCTCCTGGGGAAACACCGGGGAGCTGTTTTTT
TRBV10-2	.	.	TRBJ2-7	CASSGEHEQYF	TGCGCCAGCAGTGGGGAGCACGAGCAGTACTTC
TRBV27	.	.	TRBJ1-2	CASSLSGRSNYGYTF	TGTGCCAGCAGTTTATCAGGGAGGTCTAACTATGGCTACACCTTC
TRBV6-5	.	.	TRBJ2-7	CASSAGLLTEQYF	TGTGCCAGCAGCGCGGGACTCCTGACCGAGCAGTACTTC
TRBV7-9	.	.	TRBJ1-5	CASSLDSSNQPQHF	TGTGCCAGCAGCTTAGACAGTAGCAATCAGCCCCAGCATTTT
TRBV9	.	.	TRBJ1-1	CASSVGQGSTEAFF	TGTGCCAGCAGCGTGGGACAAGGGAGCACTGAAGCTTTCTTT
TRBV19	.	TRBD1	TRBJ2-7	CASSIGQGEAYEQYF	TGTGCCAGTAGTATTGGACAGGGGGAGGCCTACGAGCAGTACTTC
TRBV5-4	.	TRBD1	TRBJ2-7	CASSLGGGGYEQYF	TGTGCCAGCAGCTTGGGAGGGGGCGGCTACGAGCAGTACTTC
TRBV27	.	.	TRBJ1-2	CASSLYGREDGYTF	TGTGCCAGCAGTTTATATGGCAGGGAGGATGGCTACACCTTC
TRBV29-1	.	.	TRBJ2-7	CSVEDYSYEQYF	TGCAGCGTCGAGGACTACTCCTACGAGCAGTACTTC
TRBV4-3	once	TRBD1	TRBJ2-7	CASSQRQGMYGQYF	TGCGCCAGCAGCCAGAGACAGGGGATGTACGGGCAGTACTTC
TRBV11-2	.	.	TRBJ1-1	CASSFSENTEAFF	TGTGCCAGCAGCTTTAGCGAGAACACTGAAGCTTTCTTT
TRBV25-1	.	.	TRBJ1-4	CASSETGLAEKLFF	TGTGCCAGCAGTGAAACAGGGCTAGCTGAAAAACTGTTTTTT
TRBV5-1	.	.	TRBJ1-5	CASSLGGPNQPQHF	TGCGCCAGCAGCTTGGGAGGCCCTAATCAGCCCCAGCATTTT
TRBV2	.	.	TRBJ2-2	CASRAENTGELFF	TGTGCCAGCAGGGCGGAGAACACCGGGGAGCTGTTTTTT
TRBV6-1	.	TRBD1	TRBJ1-1	CASSGDRGGTEAFF	TGTGCCAGCAGTGGGGACAGGGGCGGCACTGAAGCTTTCTTT
TRBV4-2	.	.	TRBJ1-4	CASSQASGAQGRGEKLFF	TGTGCCAGCAGCCAAGCATCAGGGGCTCAGGGTAGAGGTGAAAAACTGTTTTTT
TRBV7-9	.	.	TRBJ1-3	CSSSPPGERNTIYF	TGTTCCAGCAGCCCCCCGGGAGAGAGAAACACCATATATTTT
TRBV7-8	few	.	TRBJ2-1	CASSPRDFLEQFF	TGTGCCAGCAGCCCCCGGGACTTCTTGGAGCAGTTCTTC
TRBV15	once	TRBD1	TRBJ2-7	CATSRAGTGGYEQYF	TGTGCCACCAGCAGAGCCGGGACAGGGGGCTACGAGCAGTACTTC
TRBV29-1	.	.	TRBJ2-7	CSVEQGRNYEQYF	TGCAGCGTTGAGCAGGGGAGAAACTACGAGCAGTACTTC
TRBV5-1	.	.	TRBJ2-1	CASSLELNSYNEQFF	TGCGCCAGCAGCTTGGAGCTCAACTCCTACAATGAGCAGTTCTTC
TRBV7-9	.	.	TRBJ2-1	CASSRTELRGDEQFF	TGTGCCAGCAGCCGTACCGAACTTAGGGGCGATGAGCAGTTCTTC
TRBV5-4	.	TRBD2	TRBJ2-1	CASSWSGGEYYNEQFF	TGTGCCAGCAGCTGGAGCGGGGGGGAATACTACAATGAGCAGTTCTTC
TRBV27	.	TRBD1	TRBJ2-3	CASSSTGGTDTQYF	TGTGCCAGCAGTTCGACAGGGGGCACAGATACGCAGTATTTT
TRBV28	few	.	TRBJ2-7	CASSFLGTKEQYF	TGTGCCAGCAGTTTTTTGGGTACTAAAGAGCAGTACTTC
TRBV27	.	TRBD1	TRBJ1-2	CASSLSAGTVVSGYTF	TGTGCCAGCAGTTTATCTGCGGGGACAGTCGTCTCGGGCTACACCTTC
TRBV5-1	.	.	TRBJ1-1	CASSLGLLNTEAFF	TGCGCCAGCAGCCTAGGACTCCTGAACACTGAAGCTTTCTTT
TRBV6-6	.	.	TRBJ2-1	CASSYPGDLDEQFF	TGTGCCAGCAGTTACCCCGGGGATTTGGATGAGCAGTTCTTC
TRBV18	.	.	TRBJ2-7	CASSQTPRGPSYEQYF	TGTGCCAGCTCACAAACTCCCAGGGGCCCCTCGTACGAGCAGTACTTC
TRBV5-1	.	TRBD2	TRBJ2-1	CASSLGLAGGPALF	TGCGCCAGCAGCTTGGGTTTAGCGGGAGGGCCGGCCCTCTTC
TRBV9	.	.	TRBJ2-7	CASSVGGAGPYEQYF	TGTGCCAGCAGCGTAGGGGGCGCAGGCCCCTACGAGCAGTACTTC
TRBV11-2	.	.	TRBJ2-7	CASSLGPQPLGEQYF	TGTGCCAGCAGCTTAGGCCCCCAACCCCTCGGCGAGCAGTACTTC
TRBV5-5	.	TRBD1	TRBJ1-5	CASSPRQGASQPQHF	TGTGCCAGCAGCCCACGGCAGGGGGCCTCTCAGCCCCAGCATTTT
TRBV11-3	.	TRBD2	TRBJ2-2	CASSFSSGRGTGELFF	TGTGCCAGCAGCTTTAGTAGCGGGAGGGGCACCGGGGAGCTGTTTTTT
TRBV19	.	.	TRBJ2-6	CASSIKGPGANVLTF	TGTGCCAGTAGTATTAAGGGGCCTGGGGCCAACGTCCTGACTTTC
TRBV9	.	.	TRBJ2-1	CASSVGSVAGSEQFF	TGTGCCAGCAGCGTAGGAAGTGTCGCGGGGTCTGAGCAGTTCTTC
TRBV6-5	few	TRBD1	TRBJ2-2	CASSYRGLTGELFF	TGTGCCAGCAGCTACAGGGGGCTCACCGGGGAGCTGTTTTTT
TRBV10-3	.	TRBD1	TRBJ1-5	CAISESGQGAFGNQPQHF	TGTGCCATCAGTGAGTCGGGCCAGGGGGCGTTCGGCAATCAGCCCCAGCATTTT
TRBV28	.	.	TRBJ1-4	CASSESGNEKLFF	TGTGCCAGCAGTGAGTCAGGGAATGAAAAACTGTTTTTT
TRBV6-5	few	TRBD2	TRBJ2-7	CASSYASSGRYYEQYF	TGTGCCAGCAGTTACGCGTCTAGCGGGAGGTACTACGAGCAGTACTTC
TRBV27	.	.	TRBJ1-1	CASSYSKGDREHTEAFF	TGTGCCAGCAGTTATTCGAAGGGCGACCGGGAACACACTGAAGCTTTCTTT
TRBV7-9	.	TRBD1	TRBJ2-5	CASSLAGTEETQYF	TGTGCCAGCAGCTTAGCCGGGACAGAAGAGACCCAGTACTTC
TRBV6-4	.	TRBD2	TRBJ2-3	CASSEIAGRTDTQYF	TGTGCCAGCAGTGAGATAGCGGGACGTACAGATACGCAGTATTTT
TRBV10-3	.	.	TRBJ1-6	CAIRRTVPYNSPLHF	TGTGCCATCAGACGGACAGTTCCGTATAATTCACCCCTCCACTTT
TRBV6-5	.	.	TRBJ1-2	CASSYSGVGYTF	TGTGCCAGCAGTTACTCAGGGGTTGGCTACACCTTC
TRBV27	.	TRBD1	TRBJ1-6	CASSFRDRSSPLHF	TGTGCCAGCAGTTTTCGGGACAGGAGTTCACCCCTCCACTTT
TRBV27	.	TRBD1	TRBJ1-1	CASSLIVGTGLTEAFF	TGTGCCAGCAGTCTCATAGTCGGGACAGGGCTGACTGAAGCTTTCTTT
TRBV5-6	once	TRBD1	TRBJ1-3	CASSFWTGNSGNTIYF	TGTGCCAGCAGCTTCTGGACAGGCAACTCTGGAAACACCATATATTTT
TRBV25-1	.	.	TRBJ1-5	CASSDRYNQPQHF	TGTGCCAGCTCTGACAGATACAATCAGCCCCAGCATTTT
TRBV4-1	once	TRBD1	TRBJ2-6	CASSQQAPKLAGGTGANVLTF	TGCGCCAGCAGCCAACAGGCCCCGAAACTTGCAGGGGGCACTGGGGCCAACGTCCTGACTTTC
TRBV5-5	.	.	TRBJ2-5	CASSLPHSQKETQYF	TGTGCCAGCAGCTTGCCTCACAGTCAAAAAGAGACCCAGTACTTC
TRBV4-1	.	.	TRBJ2-1	CASSQGGLTEQFF	TGCGCCAGCAGCCAAGGAGGGTTAACTGAGCAGTTCTTC
TRBV21-1	.	.	TRBJ1-5	CASSWQGYSNQPQHF	TGTGCCAGCAGCTGGCAGGGATATAGCAATCAGCCCCAGCATTTT